The 26 T cell receptor beta chains presented below share a single source sample, sequenced in a study of T cells in narcolepsy. The repertoire was sequenced with immunoSEQ multiplex PCR; TCRdb's copy has only in-frame clones and lacks some. The data contain about 15,000 clones, approximately 83% of them singletons. The specimen sequenced was memory (CD45RA-) CD4+ T cells from blood. The source of these receptors is a human donor in good health.

V and J are TRBV9 and TRBJ1-2, with D possibly being TRBD1 (5 bases). V lost 0 bases to trimming and J lost 4 bases, with 10 bases between them. Germline CDR1 and CDR2: SGDLS and YYNGEE. CDR3 size: 14 residues. The CDR3 here is CASSVDTGGYGYTF. The CDR3 DNA reads TGTGCCAGCAGCGTAGATACAGGCGGCTATGGCTACACCTTC.

This chain links TRBV4-2 with TRBJ2-5, with TRBD2 matching 7 bases. CDR3 length: 18 amino acids. V lost 2 bases and J lost 7; bases outside the gene matches: 19. The germline CDR1 and CDR2 sequences are LGHNA and YNFKEQ. As DNA, the CDR3 is TGTGCCAGCAGCCAAAGAGTAGTAGAGCGGGGTAACGTGGCGACCCAGTACTTC. Encoded protein: CASSQRVVERGNVATQYF.

CDR3 in amino acids: CASSHGGGQESYEQYF. CDR3 sequence (DNA): TGTGCCAGCAGCCATGGGGGGGGACAGGAGTCCTACGAGCAGTACTTC. The V gene is TRBV5-4, the J gene TRBJ2-7; weak D call: TRBD1 (8 bases). The germline V and J ends were trimmed by 4 bases and 1 base, with 18 bases remaining between them. Germline V gene sequence: CDR1 SGHNT, CDR2 YYREEE (reference sequence). CDR3 size: 16 residues.

The chain links TRBV5-5 to TRBJ2-1, with 10 positions matching TRBD1. This CDR3 comprises 15 residues. Unmatched junction bases numbered 8, after V lost 4 bases and J lost 7 bases. CDR1 and CDR2 from the germline V gene are SGHKS and YYEKEE (reference sequence). CDR3 DNA sequence: TGTGCCAGCAGCCTCATCCCGGGACAGGGGAATGAGCAGTTCTTC. Amino acid sequence: CASSLIPGQGNEQFF.

The CDR3 DNA follows: TGTGCCAGCTCACCAGCCGGGGGTCGGGGAGAGACCCAGTACTTC. Translation gives CASSPAGGRGETQYF. The rearrangement uses TRBV18 and TRBJ2-5; possible D gene TRBD2, 6 bases. The V end was cut by 2 bases, the J end by 4 bases, with 14 bases between. There are 15 residues in the CDR3. The germline CDR1 and CDR2 sequences are KGHSH and LQKENI.

The chain uses TRBV18 and TRBJ1-2; TRBD1 is a possible D gene (6 bases). Between the trimmed V and J ends, which lost 2 bases and 4 bases, there was a span of 8 bases. This CDR3 has 13 amino acids. Germline CDR1 is KGHSH and CDR2 is LQKENI. The CDR3 here is CASSPGGGYGYTF. The CDR3 DNA reads as TGTGCCAGCTCACCAGGAGGGGGCTATGGCTACACCTTC.

The sample holds a few counts of this clone. The chain recombines TRBV6-1 with TRBJ1-2; D possibly corresponds to TRBD1 (5 bases). Germline assignment: CDR1 MNHNS and CDR2 SASEGT. The length of the CDR3 is 13 residues. V dropped 6 bases and J dropped 10 bases, with 18 bases sitting between them. CDR3 amino acids: CASRESRAIVYTF. The CDR3 DNA reads TGTGCCAGCAGAGAATCCAGGGCTATCGTCTACACCTTC.

The gene calls are TRBV7-3 and TRBJ1-5, with D unclear. Per the germline V gene, CDR1 is SGHTA and CDR2 is FQGTGA. V lost 5 bases and J lost 0, with 5 bases in between. The CDR3 is made up of 13 amino acids. Written as DNA, the CDR3 is TGTGCCAGCAGCCGGAATAGCAATCAGCCCCAGCATTTT. Amino acids: CASSRNSNQPQHF.

V is TRBV28 and J is TRBJ1-1, with unresolved D. The V gene's germline CDR1 is MDHEN and CDR2 SYDVKM. The length of the CDR3 is 11 residues. The germline V and J ends were trimmed by 4 bases and 14 bases, with 14 bases remaining between them. CDR3 nucleotides: TGTGCCAGCAGTTCTACCACCCTCTCCTTCTTT. Residues: CASSSTTLSFF.

The J gene is TRBJ1-6, the V gene TRBV19, with 8 bases lining up with TRBD1. The length of the CDR3 is 14 residues. Germline values: CDR1 LNHDA, CDR2 SQIVND (reference sequence). The junction had 4 bases not matched to a gene; V was cut back by 3 bases and J by 9 bases. The CDR3 sequence: CASSISQGASPLHF. In DNA, the CDR3 is TGTGCCAGTAGTATTTCGCAGGGGGCTTCACCCCTCCACTTT.

This chain links TRBV9 with TRBJ2-1; 8 bases line up with TRBD1. The CDR3 sequence is 14 residues long. Germline V gives CDR1 SGDLS, CDR2 YYNGEE. Trimming took 1 base from V and 4 from J; bases not matched to a gene: 1. The CDR3 protein is CASSVRDRYNEQFF. The CDR3 DNA is TGTGCCAGCAGCGTAAGGGACAGGTACAATGAGCAGTTCTTC.

The chain employs TRBV11-2 and TRBJ2-5; 9 positions match TRBD2. CDR3 length equals 17 residues. The V and J ends lost 5 bases and 4 bases, in that order; junction bases with no gene match: 14. The germline V gene encodes CDR1 SGHAT and CDR2 FQNNGV. CDR3 nucleotides: TGTGCCAGCAGCCTGATATCCGGGACTAGCAGGGGAGAGACCCAGTACTTC. This sequence encodes CASSLISGTSRGETQYF.

This chain joins TRBV19 and TRBJ1-1, with D possibly TRBD1 on 5 matching bases. Germline assignment: CDR1 LNHDA and CDR2 SQIVND (reference sequence). The CDR3 covers 14 residues. V was pared by 7 bases and J by 5 bases, with 17 bases between. The CDR3 spells CASMLRGLYTEAFF. DNA for the CDR3: TGTGCCAGTATGTTAAGGGGCCTATATACTGAAGCTTTCTTT. The whole variable domain, filled in from reference TRBV19 and TRBJ1-1, reads DGGITQSPKYLFRKEGQNVTLSCEQNLNHDAMYWYRQDPGQGLRLIYYSQIVNDFQKGDIAEGYSVSREKKESFPLTVTSAQKNPTAFYLCASMLRGLYTEAFFGQGTRLTVV.

The chain recombines TRBV7-2 with TRBJ2-5; TRBD1 matches at 7 bases. J gave up 4 bases and V 7 bases, and 9 bases lay outside the gene matches. The CDR3 sequence is 14 residues long. Germline V lookup: CDR1 SGHTA, CDR2 FQGNSA. CDR3 sequence reads: CASTIYRGAETQYF. In nucleotides, the CDR3 is TGTGCCAGCACCATATACAGGGGAGCAGAGACCCAGTACTTC.

This clone was detected only once. V usage is TRBV6-6 and J usage is TRBJ2-7; maybe TRBD1 (6 bases). Trimming cost V 5 bases and J 2 bases, with 19 bases left between them. The germline V gene encodes CDR1 MNHNY and CDR2 SVGAGI (reference sequence). The CDR3 has 16 residues. CDR3 sequence (DNA): TGTGCCAGCAGTCGGCTTTCTCAGGGGTCTCCCTACGAGCAGTACTTC. Amino acids: CASSRLSQGSPYEQYF.

This chain connects TRBV7-9 to TRBJ1-2; a possible D gene is TRBD1 (5 bases). The V end lost 2 bases, the J end lost 5 bases, and 15 bases lay between the germline ends. Germline assignment: CDR1 SEHNR and CDR2 FQNEAQ (reference sequence). The CDR3 covers 15 residues. CDR3 region: CASSLYGGGAYGYTF. CDR3 bases: TGTGCCAGCAGCTTATACGGCGGGGGAGCGTATGGCTACACCTTC.

The chain employs TRBV5-8 and TRBJ1-2; possible D gene TRBD1, 6 bases. Trimming took 4 bases from V and 3 from J, leaving 16 bases between them. This CDR3 has 15 residues. Germline loops: CDR1 SGHTS, CDR2 YDEGEE. CDR3 DNA sequence: TGTGCCAGCAGCCCCAGACAGGCCTCTCACTATGGCTACACCTTC. This translates into CASSPRQASHYGYTF.

The J gene is TRBJ1-5, the V gene TRBV6-5, with D perhaps TRBD1 (6 bases). The CDR3 spans 15 residues. Deletions cut 5 bases from V and 2 bases from J, with 13 bases between. Germline V gives CDR1 MNHEY, CDR2 SVGAGI. In nucleotides, the CDR3 is TGTGCCAGCAGTAAAAAGACAGGCGGCAATCAGCCCCAGCATTTT. Translation: CASSKKTGGNQPQHF.

This chain links TRBV7-9 with TRBJ1-2, with D tentatively TRBD1 (6 bases). Per the germline V gene, CDR1 is SEHNR and CDR2 is FQNEAQ (reference sequence). CDR3 size: 14 residues. Trimming removed 7 bases at V and 4 bases at J, with 16 bases between. The CDR3 is CASTYPGASYGYTF. Here the CDR3 DNA reads TGTGCCAGCACTTATCCAGGGGCGAGCTATGGCTACACCTTC.

This sequence joins TRBV5-1 and TRBJ2-7; D remains unclear. Germline V gene data show CDR1 as SGHRS and CDR2 as YFSETQ. V lost 5 bases, J lost 4 bases, and 7 bases lay in between. The CDR3 consists of 11 residues. CDR3 DNA sequence: TGCGCCAGCAGGATGGGGTACGAGCAGTACTTC. Residues: CASRMGYEQYF.

This clone was found once. The chain employs TRBV5-6 and TRBJ1-3, with 12 bases identical to TRBD1. CDR3 size: 19 residues. With 6 bases clipped from V and 0 bases from J, the junction kept 13 bases outside the gene matches. CDR1 is SGHDT and CDR2 is YYEEEE in the germline V gene. Here the CDR3 DNA reads TGTGCCAGCACCGTGCTGGGACAGGGGGCTTCACTCTCTGGAAACACCATATATTTT. Translation: CASTVLGQGASLSGNTIYF.

The rearrangement joins TRBV27 to TRBJ1-5; D is unresolved. Germline V gene sequence: CDR1 MNHEY, CDR2 SMNVEV (reference sequence). The CDR3 is 13 residues long. Trimming removed 7 bases from V and 1 base from J, with 8 bases in between. The CDR3: CASTANSNQPQHF. The CDR3, as DNA: TGTGCCAGCACCGCAAACAGCAATCAGCCCCAGCATTTT.

This chain links TRBV27 with TRBJ1-5; D remains ambiguous. Germline assignment: CDR1 MNHEY and CDR2 SMNVEV (reference sequence). The CDR3 consists of 15 residues. Trimming took 1 base from V and 2 from J, leaving 9 bases between them. The CDR3 reads CASSLFPVGNQPQHF. CDR3 DNA sequence: TGTGCCAGCAGTTTATTTCCGGTTGGCAATCAGCCCCAGCATTTT.

With respect to this clone: At one end, the junction sequence differs from germline, possibly due to a read error. The chain couples TRBV7-8 to TRBJ1-2; D not certain. CDR3 length: 14 residues. CDR1 is SGHVS and CDR2 is FQNEAQ in the germline V gene. The CDR3 region is CASSPNGINYGYSF. The DNA of the CDR3 is TGTGCCAGCAGCCCTAATGGCATCAACTATGGCTACAGCTTC.

This chain uses TRBV5-1 with TRBJ2-7; D is possibly TRBD2 (6 bases). V was shortened by 1 base and J by 13 bases, with 24 bases between the two germline ends. Germline assignment: CDR1 SGHRS and CDR2 YFSETQ. The CDR3 covers 15 residues. The CDR3 region is CASSLIGGRTVEGYF. Written as DNA, the CDR3 is TGCGCCAGCAGCTTGATTGGGGGGAGGACGGTGGAAGGATACTTC.

The chain uses TRBV16 and TRBJ1-1; D perhaps matches TRBD1 (5 bases). V was shortened by 1 base and J by 4 bases, with 13 bases between the two germline ends. The germline V gene encodes CDR1 KGHSY and CDR2 FQNENV. This CDR3 spans 15 amino acids. This CDR3 is CASSQWVGGGTEAFF. The CDR3 nucleotides read TGTGCCAGCAGCCAATGGGTTGGTGGGGGCACTGAAGCTTTCTTT.